The present T cell receptor beta chain was sequenced within a study of blood T cells in healthy people across ages. Trimming pared 5 bases from V and 0 bases from J, leaving 8 bases between. The germline gives CDR1 SGHTA, CDR2 FQGNSA. The CDR3 runs 15 residues. This clonotype was seen only a few times. Combining a sample-barcoded 5' primer with a J-beta primer mix, a second PCR ran for roughly 6 to 12 cycles. One entry per CDR3 protein results from TCRdb running MiXCR on the 5' RACE reads. The top ten hold about 30% of the sample, which has 650,000 to 900,000 distinct CDR3 sequences, 55% to 65% seen once.

Specimen: blood. The rearrangement uses TRBV7-2 and TRBJ2-6, with D unclear. This TCR was recovered from a man aged 25 to 40 in good health. CDR3 DNA sequence: TGTGCCAGCAGCAACAGCTACTCTGGGGCCAACGTCCTGACTTTC. Translated, it gives CASSNSYSGANVLTF.